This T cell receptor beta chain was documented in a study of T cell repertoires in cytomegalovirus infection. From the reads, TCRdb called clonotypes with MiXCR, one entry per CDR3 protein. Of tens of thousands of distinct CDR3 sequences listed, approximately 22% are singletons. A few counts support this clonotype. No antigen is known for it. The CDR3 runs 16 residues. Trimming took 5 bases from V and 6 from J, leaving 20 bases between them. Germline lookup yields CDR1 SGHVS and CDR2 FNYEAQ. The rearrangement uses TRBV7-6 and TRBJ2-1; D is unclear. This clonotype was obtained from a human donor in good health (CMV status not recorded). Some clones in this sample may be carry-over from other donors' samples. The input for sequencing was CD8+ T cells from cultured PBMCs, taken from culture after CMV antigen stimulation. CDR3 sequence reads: CASSRPDVQAINEQFF. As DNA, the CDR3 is TGTGCCAGCAGCCGACCGGACGTTCAGGCGATCAATGAGCAGTTCTTC. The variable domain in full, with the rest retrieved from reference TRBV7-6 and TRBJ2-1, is GAGVSQSPRYKVTKRGQDVALRCDPISGHVSLYWYRQALGQGPEFLTYFNYEAQQDKSGLPNDRFSAERPEGSISTLTIQRTEQRDSAMYRCASSRPDVQAINEQFFGPGTRLTVL.